This T cell receptor beta chain was obtained from a study of PD-1 blockade in mismatch repair-deficient tumors. Clones were sequenced by immunoSEQ multiplex PCR, and TCRdb holds only the in-frame ones, with some missing. The repertoire has approximately 100,000 clones, 70% to 85% of them found once; the top ten carry 6.3%. J lost 1 base, V lost 3 bases, and 4 bases had no gene match. CDR1 and CDR2 from the germline V gene are KGHSH and LQKENI. The CDR3 is 15 residues long. TCRs were sequenced from a few patients responding to pembrolizumab. The source was peripheral blood, collected roughly 36 weeks after starting pembrolizumab. The receptor comes from an adult with mismatch repair-deficient cancer. The chain recombines TRBV18 with TRBJ2-5; 8 nucleotides line up with TRBD2. CDR3 sequence (DNA): TGTGCCAGCTCACCCGTCGGGGGGGCCCAAGAGACCCAGTACTTC. It yields the protein CASSPVGGAQETQYF.